These 4 T cell receptor beta chains were all obtained from the same sample, sequenced in a study of cytomegalovirus exposure and HLA in healthy donors. PCR was performed using 60 Vbeta and 13 Jbeta primers. The table came from immunoSEQ multiplex PCR; TCRdb's copy has only in-frame clones and leaves some out. The sample contains about 160,000 clones, about 72% of which appear only once. Sequencing was carried out using PBMCs. The receptors derive from a young man in good health and CMV-seropositive.

The chain couples TRBV27 to TRBJ2-2; D remains ambiguous. Germline V gives CDR1 MNHEY, CDR2 SMNVEV (reference sequence). The CDR3 runs 12 residues. The V gene lost 3 bases and the J gene lost 6 bases, with 5 bases spanning the gap. CDR3 in amino acids: CASSLRAGELFF. The DNA for the CDR3 is TGTGCCAGCAGTTTGAGAGCCGGGGAGCTGTTTTTT.

The chain links TRBV30 to TRBJ1-1; D perhaps matches TRBD1 (5 bases). Trimming shortened V by 2 bases and J by 4 bases, and 14 bases separated the two germline ends. Germline CDR1 GTSNPN, CDR2 SVGIG (reference sequence). The CDR3 totals 14 residues. The CDR3 DNA reads TGTGCCTGGAGTACCCGGGACTTAGTCACTGAAGCTTTCTTT. Amino acid sequence: CAWSTRDLVTEAFF.

V is TRBV19 and J is TRBJ1-1, with D perhaps matching TRBD1 (6 bases). The CDR3 has 15 amino acids. The V gene lost 4 bases and the J gene lost 5 bases, with 17 bases spanning the gap. Germline values: CDR1 LNHDA, CDR2 SQIVND (reference sequence). CDR3 loop: CASSTRGSGGTEAFF. The CDR3 nucleotides read TGTGCCAGTAGTACCAGGGGATCGGGAGGTACTGAAGCTTTCTTT.

This clone has only one observation. The chain recombines TRBV5-4 with TRBJ2-7; 9 bases agree with TRBD1. V shed 0 bases, J shed 4 bases, and the junction held 8 bases outside the gene matches. Germline CDR1 reads SGHNT; CDR2 reads YYREEE (reference sequence). The CDR3 consists of 16 residues. This chain's CDR3 is CASSLAGTGTGYEQYF. In DNA form, the CDR3 reads TGTGCCAGCAGCTTGGCCGGGACAGGGACAGGGTACGAGCAGTACTTC.